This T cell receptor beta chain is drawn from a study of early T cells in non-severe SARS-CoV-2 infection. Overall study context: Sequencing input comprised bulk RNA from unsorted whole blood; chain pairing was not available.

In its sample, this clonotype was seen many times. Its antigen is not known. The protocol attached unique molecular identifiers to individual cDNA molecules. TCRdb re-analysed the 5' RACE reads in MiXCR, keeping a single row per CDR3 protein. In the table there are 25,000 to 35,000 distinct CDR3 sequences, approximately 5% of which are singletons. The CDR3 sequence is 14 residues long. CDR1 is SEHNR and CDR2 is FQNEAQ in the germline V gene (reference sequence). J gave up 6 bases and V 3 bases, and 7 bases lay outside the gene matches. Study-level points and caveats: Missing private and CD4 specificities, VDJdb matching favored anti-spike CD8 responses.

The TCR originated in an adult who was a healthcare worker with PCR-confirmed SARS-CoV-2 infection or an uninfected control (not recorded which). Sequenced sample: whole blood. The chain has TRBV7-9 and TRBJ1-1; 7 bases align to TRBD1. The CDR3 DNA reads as TGTGCCAGCAGCTTTAGGAGGGGGCTCGCTGAAGCTTTCTTT. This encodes CASSFRRGLAEAFF.